This section outlines one TCR beta chain sequence together with its context. Antigen unknown. The data were taken from a study of cytomegalovirus exposure and HLA in healthy donors. Study-wide results and limits: Equally common other TCR beta chains were less clonally expanded than HLA-associated ones, a later analysis found. Accurate prediction of HLA-A and HLA-B alleles (for most subjects) was reportedly achieved from TCR beta sequences.

PCR primers comprised 60 Vbeta and 13 Jbeta primers. Original methodology: Tens of millions of unique TCR beta chains, 8.5 million to 14 million shared, were counted in a later analysis. Measured with immunoSEQ multiplex PCR; TCRdb has only the in-frame clones, and not every one. Clonal size and the V and J genes are those of that table, whereas D and trimming came from the DNA. The sample table includes about 160,000 clones. The CDR3 is made up of 13 amino acids. The V gene's germline CDR1 is SNHLY and CDR2 FYNNEI. Deletions cut 4 bases from V and 7 bases from J, with 11 bases between. The chain carries TRBV2 and TRBJ1-5; D possibly corresponds to TRBD1 (5 bases). The sample taken for sequencing was PBMCs. This clonotype was sampled from a woman aged 60-75 years in good health and CMV-seronegative. The chain's CDR3 is CASSGGGYQPQHF. For the CDR3, the DNA is TGTGCCAGCAGTGGGGGGGGGTACCAGCCCCAGCATTTT.